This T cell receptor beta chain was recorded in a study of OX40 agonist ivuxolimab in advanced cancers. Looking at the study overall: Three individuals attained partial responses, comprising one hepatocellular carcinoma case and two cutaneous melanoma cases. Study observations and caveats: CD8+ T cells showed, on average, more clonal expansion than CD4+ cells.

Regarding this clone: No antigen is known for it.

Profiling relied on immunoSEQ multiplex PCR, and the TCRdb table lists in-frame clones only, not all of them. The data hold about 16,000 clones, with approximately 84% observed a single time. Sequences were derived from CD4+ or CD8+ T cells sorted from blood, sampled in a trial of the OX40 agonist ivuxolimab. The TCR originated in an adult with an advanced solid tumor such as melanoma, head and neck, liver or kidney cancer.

The CDR3 protein is CASSMGQGGYNEQFF. In nucleotides, the CDR3 is TGTGCCAGTAGTATGGGACAGGGGGGCTACAATGAGCAGTTCTTC. The genes are TRBV19 and TRBJ2-1, with TRBD1 matching 11 bases. Per germline, CDR1 LNHDA and CDR2 SQIVND (reference sequence). CDR3 length: 15 amino acids. After removal of 3 bases from V and 3 bases from J, the junction contained 1 base not matched to a gene.